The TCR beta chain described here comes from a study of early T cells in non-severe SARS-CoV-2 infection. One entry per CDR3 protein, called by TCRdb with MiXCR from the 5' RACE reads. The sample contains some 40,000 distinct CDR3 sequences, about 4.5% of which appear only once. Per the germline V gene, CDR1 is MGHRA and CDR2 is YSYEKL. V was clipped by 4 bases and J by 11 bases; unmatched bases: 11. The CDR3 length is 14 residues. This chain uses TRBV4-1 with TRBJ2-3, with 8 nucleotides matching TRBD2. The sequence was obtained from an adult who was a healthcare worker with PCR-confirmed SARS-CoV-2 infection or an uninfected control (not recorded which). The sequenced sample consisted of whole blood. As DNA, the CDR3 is TGCGCCAGCAGCCGCGGGGATAGCGGGGTTGAGCAGTATTTT. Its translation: CASSRGDSGVEQYF.